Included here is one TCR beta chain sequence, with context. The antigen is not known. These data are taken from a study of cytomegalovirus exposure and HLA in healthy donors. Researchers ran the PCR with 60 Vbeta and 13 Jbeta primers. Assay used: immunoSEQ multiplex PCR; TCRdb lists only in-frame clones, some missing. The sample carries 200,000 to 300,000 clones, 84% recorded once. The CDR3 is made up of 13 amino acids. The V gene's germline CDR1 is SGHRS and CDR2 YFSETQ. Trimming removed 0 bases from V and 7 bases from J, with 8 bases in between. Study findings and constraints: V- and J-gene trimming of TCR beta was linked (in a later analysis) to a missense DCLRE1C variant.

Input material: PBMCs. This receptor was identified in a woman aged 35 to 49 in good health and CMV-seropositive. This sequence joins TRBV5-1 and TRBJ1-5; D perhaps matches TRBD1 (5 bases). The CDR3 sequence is CASSLAGLQPQHF. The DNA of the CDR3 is TGCGCCAGCAGCTTGGCAGGGTTACAGCCCCAGCATTTT.